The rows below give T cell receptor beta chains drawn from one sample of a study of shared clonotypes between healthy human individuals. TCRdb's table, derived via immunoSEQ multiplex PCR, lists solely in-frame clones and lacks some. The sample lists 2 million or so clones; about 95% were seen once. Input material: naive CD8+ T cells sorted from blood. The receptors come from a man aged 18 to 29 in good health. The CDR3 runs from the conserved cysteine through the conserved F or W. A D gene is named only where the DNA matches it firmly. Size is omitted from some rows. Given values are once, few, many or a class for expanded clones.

CDR3: CASGQGADTQYF
DNA: TGTGCCAGCGGGCAGGGGGCAGATACGCAGTATTTT
size: NA
V: TRBV2
J: TRBJ2-3
D: TRBD1
length: 12

CDR3: CASSQKRAPGLNIGELFF
DNA: TGTGCCAGCAGCCAAAAGCGCGCACCGGGACTAAATATCGGGGAGCTGTTTTTT
size: NA
V: TRBV14
J: TRBJ2-2
D: TRBD2
length: 18

CDR3: CASSLRDRPTDTQYF
DNA: TGCGCCAGCAGCCTGCGGGACAGACCCACAGATACGCAGTATTTT
size: NA
V: TRBV4-1
J: TRBJ2-3
D: NA
length: 15

CDR3: CASQYSPGQKIEQYF
DNA: TGCGCCAGTCAATACTCTCCGGGACAGAAGATCGAGCAGTACTTC
size: once
V: TRBV4-1
J: TRBJ2-7
D: TRBD1
length: 15

CDR3: CASSSRGVDEQYF
DNA: TGTGCCAGCAGCTCCCGCGGGGTAGACGAGCAGTACTTC
size: NA
V: TRBV5-5
J: TRBJ2-7
D: NA
length: 13

CDR3: CASRDEGGFSYEQYF
DNA: TGCGCCAGCAGGGATGAGGGGGGCTTCTCCTACGAGCAGTACTTC
size: NA
V: TRBV5-1
J: TRBJ2-7
D: NA
length: 15

CDR3: CSVDSDRSSSYNEQFF
DNA: TGCAGCGTTGATAGTGACAGGTCGAGCTCCTACAATGAGCAGTTCTTC
size: NA
V: TRBV29-1
J: TRBJ2-1
D: NA
length: 16

CDR3: CASSQGAYTEAFF
DNA: TGTGCCAGCAGTCAGGGGGCCTACACTGAAGCTTTCTTT
size: NA
V: TRBV28
J: TRBJ1-1
D: TRBD1
length: 13

CDR3: CASSLVQGTAQETQYF
DNA: TGTGCCAGCAGTTTAGTGCAGGGAACGGCGCAAGAGACCCAGTACTTC
size: once
V: TRBV28
J: TRBJ2-5
D: NA
length: 16

CDR3: CASSEAWVSQETQYF
DNA: TGTGCCAGCAGTGAAGCATGGGTCTCTCAAGAGACCCAGTACTTC
size: once
V: TRBV6-1
J: TRBJ2-5
D: NA
length: 15

CDR3: CASSLGFPDTQYF
DNA: TGTGCCAGCAGCTTAGGGTTCCCAGATACGCAGTATTTT
size: NA
V: TRBV7-9
J: TRBJ2-3
D: NA
length: 13

CDR3: CASSLVKSDTQYF
DNA: TGTGCCAGCAGCTTGGTTAAATCAGATACGCAGTATTTT
size: NA
V: TRBV7-3
J: TRBJ2-3
D: NA
length: 13

CDR3: CASSGRTSNAKNIQYF
DNA: TGTGCCAGCAGCGGGCGGACTAGCAATGCCAAAAACATTCAGTACTTC
size: NA
V: TRBV7-2
J: TRBJ2-4
D: TRBD2
length: 16

CDR3: CASSLVSNMDREVRNTEAFF
DNA: TGTGCCAGCAGCTTAGTTTCCAATATGGACAGGGAGGTCCGGAACACTGAAGCTTTCTTT
size: NA
V: TRBV13
J: TRBJ1-1
D: TRBD1
length: 20

CDR3: CASSQQGTLSYEQYF
DNA: TGTGCCAGTAGTCAACAGGGGACCCTCTCCTACGAGCAGTACTTC
size: NA
V: TRBV19
J: TRBJ2-7
D: TRBD1
length: 15

CDR3: CASSDSERHEQFF
DNA: TGTGCCAGCAGTGACTCCGAGAGGCATGAGCAGTTCTTC
size: NA
V: TRBV6-4
J: TRBJ2-1
D: NA
length: 13

CDR3: CASSPRDSSYEQYF
DNA: TGTGCCAGCTCACCCCGGGACAGTTCCTACGAGCAGTACTTC
size: NA
V: TRBV18
J: TRBJ2-7
D: TRBD1
length: 14

CDR3: CASSSRTSAGTDTQYF
DNA: TGTGCCAGCAGCTCCCGGACTAGTGCGGGCACAGATACGCAGTATTTT
size: once
V: TRBV7-9
J: TRBJ2-3
D: TRBD2
length: 16

CDR3: CASSFPGTPVWYF
DNA: TGTGCCAGCAGCTTCCCAGGGACTCCTGTTTGGTACTTC
size: NA
V: TRBV7-3
J: TRBJ2-7
D: NA
length: 13

CDR3: CASRSTNRGAYMNTEAFF
DNA: TGTGCCAGCAGGAGTACCAACAGGGGTGCTTACATGAACACTGAAGCTTTCTTT
size: NA
V: TRBV21-1
J: TRBJ1-1
D: NA
length: 18

CDR3: CASSVGQSSGANVLTF
DNA: TGTGCCAGCAGCGTCGGACAGAGCTCTGGGGCCAACGTCCTGACTTTC
size: NA
V: TRBV7-2
J: TRBJ2-6
D: NA
length: 16

CDR3: CATSFPGGNHNEQFF
DNA: TGTGCCACTTCTTTTCCGGGAGGGAACCACAATGAGCAGTTCTTC
size: NA
V: TRBV9
J: TRBJ2-1
D: TRBD2
length: 15

CDR3: CSGTYADTQYF
DNA: TGCAGTGGAACGTACGCAGATACGCAGTATTTT
size: NA
V: TRBV20-1
J: TRBJ2-3
D: NA
length: 11

CDR3: CASSQVEGTGELFF
DNA: TGCGCCAGCAGCCAAGTAGAGGGCACCGGGGAGCTGTTTTTT
size: NA
V: TRBV4-1
J: TRBJ2-2
D: NA
length: 14

CDR3: CASSFAGEEGNEQFF
DNA: TGTGCCAGCAGTTTCGCAGGGGAAGAAGGCAATGAGCAGTTCTTC
size: NA
V: TRBV27
J: TRBJ2-1
D: NA
length: 15

CDR3: CASSPPLTGELFF
DNA: TGCGCCAGCAGCCCCCCCCTTACTGGGGAGCTGTTTTTT
size: NA
V: TRBV4-1
J: TRBJ2-2
D: NA
length: 13

CDR3: CASVGASYEQYF
DNA: TGTGCCAGCGTGGGGGCTTCCTACGAGCAGTACTTC
size: NA
V: TRBV6-1
J: TRBJ2-7
D: NA
length: 12

CDR3: CASSYSGGVDYGYTF
DNA: TGTGCCAGCAGTTACTCGGGGGGGGTGGACTATGGCTACACCTTC
size: NA
V: TRBV6-5
J: TRBJ1-2
D: NA
length: 15

CDR3: CAWSVSRGDTGELFF
DNA: TGTGCCTGGAGTGTAAGCAGGGGGGACACCGGGGAGCTGTTTTTT
size: once
V: TRBV30
J: TRBJ2-2
D: NA
length: 15

CDR3: CASSSSRILSSYEQYF
DNA: TGTGCCAGCAGCTCCTCAAGGATACTCAGCTCCTACGAGCAGTACTTC
size: NA
V: TRBV7-9
J: TRBJ2-7
D: NA
length: 16

CDR3: CASSLVSSTLSNEQYF
DNA: TGCGCCAGCAGCTTGGTGTCTAGCACGCTAAGCAACGAGCAGTACTTC
size: NA
V: TRBV5-1
J: TRBJ2-7
D: NA
length: 16

CDR3: CASSSELLSYEQYF
DNA: TGTGCCAGCAGCTCCGAACTTCTCTCCTACGAGCAGTACTTC
size: once
V: TRBV5-6
J: TRBJ2-7
D: NA
length: 14

CDR3: CASSKGEVGTYEQYF
DNA: TGTGCCAGCAGCAAAGGGGAAGTTGGAACCTACGAGCAGTACTTC
size: once
V: TRBV21-1
J: TRBJ2-7
D: NA
length: 15

CDR3: CASSLARSSGYEQYF
DNA: TGTGCCAGCAGCTTGGCCCGGTCTAGCGGTTACGAGCAGTACTTC
size: NA
V: TRBV5-5
J: TRBJ2-7
D: TRBD2
length: 15

CDR3: CAWSHGSGTYEQYF
DNA: TGTGCCTGGAGCCACGGGAGCGGGACCTACGAGCAGTACTTC
size: NA
V: TRBV30
J: TRBJ2-7
D: TRBD2
length: 14

CDR3: CASSSAGGYGYTF
DNA: TGTGCCAGCAGTTCGGCCGGGGGCTATGGCTACACCTTC
size: NA
V: TRBV6-5
J: TRBJ1-2
D: NA
length: 13

CDR3: CASSSEGYGQYF
DNA: TGTGCCAGCAGCTCCGAGGGATACGGGCAGTACTTC
size: NA
V: TRBV7-9
J: TRBJ2-7
D: NA
length: 12

CDR3: CASSERSPALAAAEQFF
DNA: TGTGCCAGCAGTGAACGGTCACCTGCACTAGCAGCTGCTGAGCAGTTCTTC
size: NA
V: TRBV2
J: TRBJ2-1
D: NA
length: 17

CDR3: CASSAGGSYNSPLHF
DNA: TGTGCCAGCAGCGCGGGGGGGTCCTATAATTCACCCCTCCACTTT
size: NA
V: TRBV7-6
J: TRBJ1-6
D: NA
length: 15

CDR3: CASSDFGGVLNQPQHF
DNA: TGTGCCAGCAGTGACTTCGGAGGGGTGCTGAATCAGCCCCAGCATTTT
size: NA
V: TRBV6-1
J: TRBJ1-5
D: NA
length: 16

CDR3: CASSVELGGANEQFF
DNA: TGTGCCAGCAGCGTAGAACTAGGTGGGGCCAATGAGCAGTTCTTC
size: NA
V: TRBV9
J: TRBJ2-1
D: NA
length: 15

CDR3: CASSRVGLAGQETQYF
DNA: TGTGCCAGCAGCCGTGTGGGACTAGCGGGCCAAGAGACCCAGTACTTC
size: once
V: TRBV5-6
J: TRBJ2-5
D: TRBD2
length: 16

CDR3: CASSLVASGPYEQYF
DNA: TGTGCCAGCAGCTTAGTAGCGTCAGGTCCCTACGAGCAGTACTTC
size: NA
V: TRBV11-2
J: TRBJ2-7
D: NA
length: 15

CDR3: CASSQEVQGRNQPQHF
DNA: TGCGCCAGCAGCCAAGAGGTTCAGGGACGGAATCAGCCCCAGCATTTT
size: NA
V: TRBV4-3
J: TRBJ1-5
D: NA
length: 16

CDR3: CASSPGGRRGQETQYF
DNA: TGTGCCAGCAGCCCGGGGGGTCGCAGGGGACAAGAGACCCAGTACTTC
size: NA
V: TRBV5-8
J: TRBJ2-5
D: NA
length: 16

CDR3: CASRFPGATDTQYF
DNA: TGTGCCAGCCGATTCCCGGGAGCCACAGATACGCAGTATTTT
size: once
V: TRBV6-6
J: TRBJ2-3
D: NA
length: 14

CDR3: CASSFSLGQYEQYF
DNA: TGTGCCAGCAGTTTCTCCCTAGGACAGTACGAGCAGTACTTC
size: NA
V: TRBV28
J: TRBJ2-7
D: NA
length: 14

CDR3: CSVDPGLRGEQYF
DNA: TGCAGCGTTGACCCAGGATTAAGAGGCGAGCAGTACTTC
size: NA
V: TRBV29-1
J: TRBJ2-7
D: NA
length: 13

CDR3: CASSPGQGGLNTEAFF
DNA: TGTGCCAGCAGCCCAGGACAGGGCGGGTTGAACACTGAAGCTTTCTTT
size: NA
V: TRBV5-4
J: TRBJ1-1
D: TRBD1
length: 16

CDR3: CATSRGSYNEQFF
DNA: TGTGCCACTAGTAGGGGCTCCTACAATGAGCAGTTCTTC
size: once
V: TRBV27
J: TRBJ2-1
D: NA
length: 13

CDR3: CASNQDSPYGYTF
DNA: TGTGCCAGTAACCAAGACAGTCCTTATGGCTACACCTTC
size: NA
V: TRBV19
J: TRBJ1-2
D: NA
length: 13

CDR3: CASSLSGGGGETQYF
DNA: TGTGCCAGCAGTTTGAGTGGTGGTGGGGGGGAGACCCAGTACTTC
size: NA
V: TRBV27
J: TRBJ2-5
D: NA
length: 15